This is a list of T cell receptor beta chains from one sample in a study of blood T cell repertoires in COVID-19. Clones were read by immunoSEQ multiplex PCR, and TCRdb kept only the in-frame ones, dropping some. This sample yields a few hundred thousand clones, of which roughly 86% are seen a single time; 2.3% belongs to the top ten. The sequenced sample consisted of peripheral blood. The receptors shown here come from a woman aged 50 to 60 with acute or convalescent COVID-19. CDR3s include the opening cysteine and the closing phenylalanine or tryptophan. D genes are given only for firm matches. The size entry is marked missing in some rows and otherwise reads once, few, many or a size class.

clone_size	d_call	v_call	j_call	cdr3_aa	cdr3_nt
-	-	TRBV18	TRBJ1-2	CASSPPLANNYGYTF	TGTGCCAGCTCACCACCGTTGGCCAACAACTATGGCTACACCTTC
few	TRBD2	TRBV7-2	TRBJ2-7	CASSPRGLAGGFSYEQYF	TGTGCCAGCAGCCCCCGTGGACTAGCGGGAGGGTTCTCCTACGAGCAGTACTTC
-	TRBD1	TRBV3-1/TRBV3-2	TRBJ1-2	CASSQGKGQGKRVYGYAF	TGTGCCAGCAGCCAAGGAAAGGGACAGGGCAAGAGGGTGTATGGCTACGCCTTC
-	-	TRBV28	TRBJ1-6	CASSLQDSPLHF	TGTGCCAGCAGTTTACAGGATTCACCCCTCCACTTT
-	TRBD1	TRBV7-3	TRBJ2-2	CASSPSRQGITGELFF	TGTGCCAGCAGCCCGAGCCGACAGGGGATAACCGGGGAGCTGTTTTTT
-	-	TRBV2	TRBJ2-3	CASREVWRPDTQYF	TGTGCCAGCAGGGAGGTTTGGCGACCAGATACGCAGTATTTT
once	TRBD1	TRBV3-1/TRBV3-2	TRBJ1-1	CASSPYTGVPTEAFF	TGTGCCAGCAGCCCGTACACAGGGGTTCCCACTGAAGCTTTCTTT
-	TRBD1	TRBV28	TRBJ1-2	CASRSAGTESLANYGYTF	TGTGCCAGCAGATCTGCCGGGACAGAGAGCTTAGCTAACTATGGCTACACCTTC
-	TRBD1	TRBV10-3	TRBJ1-5	CAGGQEPNQPQHF	TGTGCCGGCGGACAGGAACCCAATCAGCCCCAGCATTTT
-	TRBD1	TRBV7-8	TRBJ1-4	CASSPRDRPSNEKLFF	TGTGCCAGCAGCCCTAGGGACAGGCCAAGTAATGAAAAACTGTTTTTT
-	-	TRBV24-1	TRBJ1-5	CATSDPGLGGPQHF	TGTGCCACCAGTGATCCTGGACTGGGAGGGCCCCAGCATTTT
-	-	TRBV5-6	TRBJ1-1	CASSLDRWAEAFF	TGTGCCAGCAGCTTGGACAGGTGGGCTGAAGCTTTCTTT
-	-	TRBV28	TRBJ2-1	CASALGLAGEQFF	TGTGCCAGCGCCCTGGGTCTAGCAGGTGAGCAGTTCTTC
-	TRBD2	TRBV28	TRBJ2-7	CASSLGTSGRYEQYF	TGTGCCAGCAGTCTAGGGACTAGCGGGCGCTACGAGCAGTACTTC
-	-	TRBV5-1	TRBJ1-6	CASSLGQGNSPLHF	TGCGCCAGCAGCTTGGGGCAGGGGAATTCACCCCTCCACTTT
-	TRBD1	TRBV6-5	TRBJ2-3	CASLTGAPDTQYF	TGTGCCAGTCTGACAGGGGCCCCAGATACGCAGTATTTT
-	TRBD1	TRBV14	TRBJ1-4	CASSHEQGMAEKLFF	TGTGCCAGCAGCCACGAACAGGGGATGGCTGAAAAACTGTTTTTT
-	TRBD2	TRBV4-2	TRBJ2-7	CASSQDSGGRSYEQYF	TGTGCCAGCAGCCAAGATTCTGGCGGGAGGTCCTACGAGCAGTACTTC
few	TRBD1	TRBV28	TRBJ1-2	CASSSGGQGGMRGYTF	TGTGCCAGCAGTTCGGGCGGACAGGGCGGTATGAGAGGCTACACCTTC
-	-	TRBV30	TRBJ1-2	CATGYKANYGYTF	TGTGCCACCGGTTATAAAGCTAACTATGGCTACACCTTC
once	TRBD2	TRBV15	TRBJ2-3	CATSRDGTLAGVDTQYF	TGTGCCACCAGCAGAGATGGTACGCTAGCGGGAGTAGATACGCAGTATTTT
-	TRBD1	TRBV6-1	TRBJ2-3	CASSDVQGVTDTQYF	TGTGCCAGCAGTGATGTACAGGGGGTTACAGATACGCAGTATTTT
-	-	TRBV2	TRBJ2-7	CASSEDFFYEQYF	TGTGCCAGCAGTGAAGACTTCTTTTACGAGCAGTACTTC